The 18 T cell receptor beta chains presented below share a single source sample, sequenced in a study of early T cells in non-severe SARS-CoV-2 infection. Via MiXCR, TCRdb re-called the 5' RACE reads, giving one row per CDR3 protein. The sample records fewer than 50,000 distinct CDR3 sequences, about 7% being singletons. The sample consisted of whole blood. The receptors come from an adult who was a healthcare worker with PCR-confirmed SARS-CoV-2 infection or an uninfected control (not recorded which).

This clonotype was counted at least ten times. The V call is TRBV28, the J call TRBJ2-2; a weak D match, TRBD2 (6 bases). Per the germline V gene, CDR1 is MDHEN and CDR2 is SYDVKM. V lost 5 bases, J lost 5 bases, and 18 bases lay in between. The CDR3 sequence is 16 residues long. Written as DNA, the CDR3 is TGTGCCAGCAGTCCCCTAGCTGGGGCGGGAACCGGGGAGCTGTTTTTT. As protein: CASSPLAGAGTGELFF.

This clonotype appeared a few times. V and J are TRBV6-2 or TRBV6-3 and TRBJ2-5, with TRBD2 identical over 9 bases. Germline-derived CDR1 and CDR2 are MNHEY and SVGEGT. The length of the CDR3 is 14 residues. V trimming: 4 bases; J trimming: 2 bases; junction bases outside the gene matches: 2. In DNA form, the CDR3 reads TGTGCCAGCAGTTTGACTAGCGGTCAAGAGACCCAGTACTTC. Its protein is CASSLTSGQETQYF.

In its sample, this clonotype was seen many times. V and J are TRBV7-8 and TRBJ2-7; D could derive from TRBD1 or TRBD2 (5 bases each). Germline lookup yields CDR1 SGHVS and CDR2 FQNEAQ. V dropped 2 bases and J dropped 6 bases, with 14 bases sitting between them. CDR3 length: 14 amino acids. In DNA, the CDR3 is TGTGCCAGCAGCTTACATTATACGGGGACCGAGCAGTACTTC. Translated, it gives CASSLHYTGTEQYF.

This chain connects TRBV18 to TRBJ1-2; D is undetermined. The CDR3 sequence is 16 residues long. The germline V and J ends were trimmed by 1 base and 6 bases, with 18 bases remaining between them. Looked up from germline, CDR1 is KGHSH and CDR2 is LQKENI. The CDR3 DNA is TGTGCCAGCTCACCACAGGTCGCGCGTTTAACCGATGGCTACACCTTC. Protein: CASSPQVARLTDGYTF.

This clonotype was picked up many times. V and J are TRBV5-1 and TRBJ1-1; 9 bases line up with TRBD1. V dropped 4 bases and J dropped 6; count of bases not matched to a gene: 7. Germline V CDR1 and CDR2: SGHRS, YFSETQ. The length of the CDR3 is 14 residues. Written as DNA, the CDR3 is TGCGCCAGCAGCCTGACAGGGGGGAGCGCTGAAGCTTTCTTT. Translated, it gives CASSLTGGSAEAFF.

The chain has TRBV4-3 and TRBJ2-7, with D possibly called TRBD1 or TRBD2 (5 bases each). The CDR3 has 14 residues. V was pared by 1 base and J by 8 bases, with 15 bases between. The V gene's germline CDR1 is LGHNA and CDR2 YSLEER. CDR3 sequence: CASSQGEGRYKQYF. The CDR3 DNA reads TGCGCCAGCAGCCAAGGAGAGGGGCGGTACAAGCAGTACTTC.

This chain links TRBV7-2 with TRBJ1-6; D is unresolved. The germline V and J ends were trimmed by 3 bases and 11 bases, with 8 bases remaining between them. CDR1 SGHTA and CDR2 FQGNSA come from the germline V gene. The CDR3 is 12 amino acids. The CDR3 protein is CASSFRQPPLHF. In DNA, the CDR3 is TGTGCCAGCAGCTTTCGCCAGCCACCCCTCCACTTT. Using reference TRBV7-2 and TRBJ1-6 for the parts outside the CDR3, the full variable domain is GAGVSQSPSNKVTEKGKDVELRCDPISGHTALYWYRQSLGQGLEFLIYFQGNSAPDKSGLPSDRFSAERTGGSVSTLTIQRTQQEDSAVYLCASSFRQPPLHFGNGTRLTVT.

This clonotype was counted ten times or more. This chain links TRBV12-3 or TRBV12-4 with TRBJ2-5, with 8 positions matching TRBD1. Unmatched junction bases numbered 3, after V lost 3 bases and J lost 3 bases. The CDR3 loop spans 14 amino acids. For the CDR3, the DNA is TGTGCCAGCAGTTTTTGGACAGGGAAAGAGACCCAGTACTTC. This encodes CASSFWTGKETQYF.

This clonotype was counted a few times. CDR3: CASSQETSGGPLQETQYF. The CDR3 DNA sequence: TGCGCCAGCAGCCAGGAGACTAGCGGGGGGCCTCTCCAAGAGACCCAGTACTTC. V usage is TRBV4-3 and J usage is TRBJ2-5; 13 positions agree with TRBD2. CDR1 is LGHNA and CDR2 is YSLEER in the germline V gene. V was clipped by 3 bases and J by 1 base; unmatched bases: 8. This CDR3 region has 18 residues.

The gene calls are TRBV28 and TRBJ1-5; D gene unclear. Per the germline V gene, CDR1 is MDHEN and CDR2 is SYDVKM. This CDR3 is 13 amino acids long. The V and J ends lost 3 bases and 2 bases respectively, with 5 bases between them. The CDR3 nucleotides are TGTGCCAGCAGTTTTTACGGCAATCAGCCCCAGCATTTT. Protein sequence: CASSFYGNQPQHF.

This clonotype was observed a handful of times. V is TRBV19 and J is TRBJ2-1; D possibly corresponds to TRBD1 (5 bases). Trimming cost V 5 bases and J 8 bases, with 19 bases left between them. The CDR3 is 15 amino acids. Germline V gives CDR1 LNHDA, CDR2 SQIVND (reference sequence). CDR3 sequence (DNA): TGTGCCAGTAGTGTCACAGGATGGGGCGTGGATGAGCAGTTCTTC. Amino acids: CASSVTGWGVDEQFF.

This rearrangement joins TRBV12-3 or TRBV12-4 to TRBJ2-5; no definite D call. The CDR3 extends over 16 amino acids. V lost 0 bases and J 4 bases, leaving 15 bases between the germline ends. CDR3 nucleotide sequence: TGTGCCAGCAGTTTAGCCCCGCAGGTCCGAGGAGAGACCCAGTACTTC. It translates to CASSLAPQVRGETQYF.

This clonotype was seen repeatedly, ten times or more. V and J are TRBV20-1 and TRBJ2-7, with 7 bases fitting TRBD1. V trimming: 6 bases; J trimming: 1 base; junction bases outside the gene matches: 3. The germline V gene has CDR1 DFQATT and CDR2 SNEGSKA (reference sequence). The CDR3 has 12 amino acids. CDR3 protein: CSARQGSYEQYF. The DNA of the CDR3 is TGCAGTGCAAGACAGGGTTCCTACGAGCAGTACTTC.

In this sample, this clonotype turned up many times. The genes are TRBV29-1 and TRBJ2-7; 10 bases fit TRBD2. Germline V gives CDR1 SQVTM, CDR2 ANQGSEA. The ends lost 6 bases at V and 3 bases at J; junction bases unmatched: 8. This CDR3 is built from 14 residues. The CDR3 spells CSVTLAGIFYEQYF. The CDR3 bases are TGCAGCGTCACACTAGCGGGGATCTTCTACGAGCAGTACTTC.

The chain joins TRBV7-2 to TRBJ2-7; no definite D call. V shed 4 bases and J shed 7 bases, with 17 bases lying between them. There are 14 residues in the CDR3. Germline CDR1 is SGHTA and CDR2 is FQGNSA. CDR3 in amino acids: CASSSTPLYEEQYF. CDR3 sequence (DNA): TGTGCCAGCAGCTCCACGCCTCTCTACGAGGAGCAGTACTTC.

Only a few counts were recorded for this clonotype. The gene calls are TRBV28 and TRBJ2-5, with D perhaps TRBD2 (6 bases). Germline values: CDR1 MDHEN, CDR2 SYDVKM. V lost 6 bases and J 4 bases, leaving 21 bases between the germline ends. CDR3 size: 16 residues. This CDR3 reads CASSRPPAGLTETQYF. The CDR3 region has the DNA TGTGCCAGCAGCCGCCCACCTGCGGGGTTGACAGAGACCCAGTACTTC. Full variable domain (outside the CDR3, taken from reference TRBV28 and TRBJ2-5): DVKVTQSSRYLVKRTGEKVFLECVQDMDHENMFWYRQDPGLGLRLIYFSYDVKMKEKGDIPEGYSVSREKKERFSLILESASTNQTSMYLCASSRPPAGLTETQYFGPGTRLLVL.

This clonotype came up many times. This chain uses TRBV10-2 with TRBJ1-2, with a possible D match to TRBD1 (6 bases). Looked up from germline, CDR1 is WSHSY and CDR2 is SAAADI. Trimming shortened V by 8 bases and J by 3 bases, and 25 bases separated the two germline ends. The length of the CDR3 is 17 residues. The CDR3 reads CASLSRDTRTDYYGYTF. CDR3 coding DNA: TGCGCCAGCCTTAGTAGGGACACGAGAACCGATTACTATGGCTACACCTTC.

For this clonotype: A read error may explain this, as a much larger clone is one base away. The V call is TRBV7-9, the J call TRBJ1-4, with D unclear. Germline loops: CDR1 SEHNR, CDR2 FQNEAQ (reference sequence). CDR3 length equals 17 residues. This CDR3 is CASSFGGSGATNEKLLF. CDR3 sequence (DNA): TGTGCCAGCAGCTTTGGAGGGTCTGGTGCAACTAATGAAAAACTGCTTTTT.